This T cell receptor beta chain emerged from a study of blood T cell repertoires in COVID-19. Study information: The United States, Italy and Spain provided the acute and convalescent COVID-19 samples.

Participant ages covered about 18 to 100 years across 25 or so US areas. Researchers sorted participants into cohorts using their self-reported clinical history. CDR1 and CDR2 from the germline V gene are LNHDA and SQIVND (reference sequence). V was clipped by 8 bases and J by 4 bases, with 23 bases between them. This CDR3 is 16 amino acids long. This clone was observed a single time. In the original processing: Counts of nucleated cells, estimated from reference gene primer amplification, were obtained. Sequenced by immunoSEQ multiplex PCR; TCRdb stores in-frame clones only, minus some. V and J calls plus clone size are reproduced from that table; the DNA served to infer D and trimming. Of 200,000 to 250,000 clones listed, 80% to 95% are singletons.

This sequence originates from a woman aged 18-29 years who had recovered from COVID-19. The rearrangement links TRBV19 to TRBJ1-1; maybe TRBD1 (5 bases). The sequencing input was PBMCs or T cells enriched from blood (not recorded which). CDR3 in DNA: TGTGCCAGTGCGGGGGAATTTGAGAACTATGTCACTGAAGCTTTCTTT. This codes for CASAGEFENYVTEAFF.